These 18 T cell receptor beta chains originate from one sample sequenced in a study of blood T cell repertoires in COVID-19. TCRdb's copy holds only in-frame clones and misses some; the assay was immunoSEQ multiplex PCR. The sample holds some 150,000 clones, approximately 87% seen once. Sample: peripheral blood. Receptor source: a young man with active or convalescent COVID-19.

This clone was seen only once. The chain couples TRBV28 to TRBJ1-1; 9 bases match TRBD1. The germline CDR1 and CDR2 sequences are MDHEN and SYDVKM. The CDR3 has 15 amino acids. Trimming cost V 7 bases and J 4 bases; bases outside gene matches: 10. CDR3 coding DNA: TGTGCCAGCACCTGGACAGGGGATTTGGCCACTGAAGCTTTCTTT. Amino acids: CASTWTGDLATEAFF.

The rearrangement links TRBV10-1 to TRBJ1-4; possibly TRBD1 for D (6 bases). This CDR3 is 14 amino acids long. Germline CDR1 and CDR2: WNHNN and SYGVQD (reference sequence). Trimming cost V 0 bases and J 10 bases, with 12 bases left between them. This chain's CDR3 is CASSESTGHGKLFF. In DNA form, the CDR3 reads TGCGCCAGCAGTGAGTCAACAGGGCATGGAAAACTGTTTTTT.

The rearrangement uses TRBV25-1 and TRBJ1-6, with 9 bases matching TRBD1. Trimming at V came to 8 bases and at J to 14 bases, leaving 7 bases not matched to a gene. The CDR3 totals 12 residues. Germline V gene data show CDR1 as MGHDK and CDR2 as SYGVNS. For the CDR3, the DNA is TGTGCCAGCGAGACAGGGGGAAGGACCCTCCACTTT. This gives the protein CASETGGRTLHF.

A few counts support this clone. V usage is TRBV7-9 and J usage is TRBJ1-1; D not resolved. The V gene's germline CDR1 is SEHNR and CDR2 FQNEAQ (reference sequence). The ends were cut back, 7 bases at V and 6 bases at J, with 15 bases in the middle. This CDR3 region has 13 residues. DNA of the CDR3: TGTGCCAGCACCTTCGATGGAGGGTCTGAAGCTTTCTTT. Translated, it gives CASTFDGGSEAFF. Drawing the rest from reference TRBV7-9 and TRBJ1-1, the complete variable domain is DTGVSQNPRHKITKRGQNVTFRCDPISEHNRLYWYRQTLGQGPEFLTYFQNEAQLEKSRLLSDRFSAERPKGSFSTLEIQRTEQGDSAMYLCASTFDGGSEAFFGQGTRLTVV.

As for this clone: One end of the junction is discordant with germline, which a read error may explain. The V gene is TRBV28, the J gene TRBJ1-1; the match to TRBD1 covers 7 bases. Germline loops: CDR1 MDHEN, CDR2 SYDVKM. The CDR3 spans 15 residues. The CDR3 bases are TGTGCCAGCAGTCCCCTCGACAGGGACGGTCCCCCCCTTCTCTTT. It yields the protein CASSPLDRDGPPLLF.

Regarding this clone: At one boundary the junction diverges from the germline segment, which might be a read error. Other DNA sequences in this specimen translate into the identical CDR3. V and J are TRBV7-2 and TRBJ2-7; possibly TRBD2 for D (7 bases). The CDR3 contains 16 residues. Germline CDR1 SGHTA, CDR2 FQGNSA. CDR3 sequence reads: CASSLDEGRGPYEQYF. The CDR3 nucleotides read TGTGCCAGCAGTTTAGACGAGGGGCGGGGGCCCTACGAGCAGTACTTC.

The V and J genes are TRBV2 and TRBJ1-5, with 8 bases identical to TRBD1. Germline CDR1 is SNHLY and CDR2 is FYNNEI. This CDR3 comprises 17 residues. The ends lost 5 bases at V and 2 bases at J; junction bases unmatched: 11. CDR3 nucleotides: TGTGCCAGCAGTTACGGGACAGGAGTGTTGGGCAATCAGCCCCAGCATTTT. Translation gives CASSYGTGVLGNQPQHF.

The chain has TRBV6-5 and TRBJ2-2; 7 nucleotides line up with TRBD1. The CDR3 has 15 residues. The V gene's germline CDR1 is MNHEY and CDR2 SVGAGI. V gave up 2 bases and J gave up 9 bases; unmatched junction bases: 9. The chain's CDR3 is CASSYGTAGGRELFF. The CDR3 DNA reads as TGTGCCAGCAGTTACGGGACAGCCGGAGGAAGGGAGCTGTTTTTT.

Concerning this clone: The sample has other DNA sequences that encode this CDR3 too. The chain has TRBV10-3 and TRBJ1-1; no firm D call. CDR3 length equals 13 residues. Trimming shortened V by 4 bases and J by 1 base, and 7 bases separated the two germline ends. Looked up from germline, CDR1 is ENHRY and CDR2 is SYGVKD. DNA for the CDR3: TGTGCCATCAGTGTGGCGGGGAACACTGAAGCTTTCTTT. Encoded protein: CAISVAGNTEAFF.

This chain links TRBV5-6 with TRBJ1-3; 7 bases match TRBD1. Looked up from germline, CDR1 is SGHDT and CDR2 is YYEEEE. The CDR3 has 17 residues. Trimming cost V 0 bases and J 4 bases; bases outside gene matches: 10. In nucleotides, the CDR3 is TGTGCCAGCAGCTTGGGGGCCGGGACAGTTCGGGGAAACACCATATATTTT. It is translated as CASSLGAGTVRGNTIYF. Combining the CDR3 with reference TRBV5-6 and TRBJ1-3 gives the whole variable domain DAGVTQSPTHLIKTRGQQVTLRCSPKSGHDTVSWYQQALGQGPQFIFQYYEEEERQRGNFPDRFSGHQFPNYSSELNVNALLLGDSALYLCASSLGAGTVRGNTIYFGEGSWLTVV.

The chain links TRBV20-1 to TRBJ2-3; D gene unclear. The CDR3 sequence is 11 residues long. CDR1 DFQATT and CDR2 SNEGSKA come from the germline V gene (reference sequence). The V gene lost 6 bases and the J gene lost 6 bases, with 10 bases spanning the gap. CDR3: CSAQFGDTQYF. The CDR3 DNA follows: TGCAGTGCCCAGTTTGGTGATACGCAGTATTTT.

As regards this clone: Other nucleotide sequences in the sample specify the same CDR3. The chain employs TRBV5-4 and TRBJ1-2, with a weak D call TRBD1 (6 bases). The germline gives CDR1 SGHNT, CDR2 YYREEE (reference sequence). V dropped 2 bases and J dropped 1 base, with 6 bases sitting between them. The CDR3 is 13 amino acids. CDR3 loop: CASSFRGNYGYTF. For the CDR3, the DNA is TGTGCCAGCAGCTTCAGGGGTAACTATGGCTACACCTTC.

This clone has a single count. The V call is TRBV7-9, the J call TRBJ2-5; D possibly corresponds to TRBD1 (6 bases). Trimming took off 3 bases at V and 5 bases at J, with 16 bases between the two ends. Looked up from germline, CDR1 is SEHNR and CDR2 is FQNEAQ (reference sequence). The CDR3 is made up of 15 amino acids. CDR3 in amino acids: CASSFPPGAGETQYF. CDR3 bases: TGTGCCAGCAGCTTTCCCCCAGGGGCTGGGGAGACCCAGTACTTC.

This chain connects TRBV5-1 to TRBJ1-2; D perhaps matches TRBD1 (6 bases). The CDR3 runs to 15 residues. The germline V and J ends were trimmed by 2 bases and 4 bases, with 15 bases remaining between them. Germline-derived CDR1 and CDR2 are SGHRS and YFSETQ. CDR3 sequence reads: CASSLLLGTLYGYTF. In DNA form, the CDR3 reads TGCGCCAGCAGCTTACTTCTTGGGACACTCTATGGCTACACCTTC.

This clone was seen more than once but under ten times. The genes are TRBV7-3 and TRBJ1-1, with D uncertain. The CDR3 totals 15 residues. Germline V gives CDR1 SGHTA, CDR2 FQGTGA. Trimming took 1 base from V and 5 from J, leaving 14 bases between them. In DNA form, the CDR3 reads TGTGCCAGCAGCTTAATCGCTTCCATGAGAACTGAAGCTTTCTTT. This translates into CASSLIASMRTEAFF.

Only one count was recorded for this clone. The genes are TRBV7-9 and TRBJ1-1; TRBD1 is a possible D gene (6 bases). This CDR3 spans 14 amino acids. Trimming pared 3 bases from V and 4 bases from J, leaving 12 bases between. Germline lookup yields CDR1 SEHNR and CDR2 FQNEAQ (reference sequence). The CDR3 here is CASSLSTGRTEAFF. The CDR3 DNA follows: TGTGCCAGCAGCTTGAGCACAGGGCGCACTGAAGCTTTCTTT.

The J gene is TRBJ2-2, the V gene TRBV2; 7 nucleotides line up with TRBD1. The CDR3 consists of 15 residues. V was clipped by 4 bases and J by 0 bases; unmatched bases: 2. Germline V lookup: CDR1 SNHLY, CDR2 FYNNEI. CDR3 region: CASSVQGANTGELFF. Here the CDR3 DNA reads TGTGCCAGCAGTGTGCAGGGGGCGAACACCGGGGAGCTGTTTTTT. Variable domain in full (rest from reference TRBV2 and TRBJ2-2): EPEVTQTPSHQVTQMGQEVILRCVPISNHLYFYWYRQILGQKVEFLVSFYNNEISEKSEIFDDQFSVERPDGSNFTLKIRSTKLEDSAMYFCASSVQGANTGELFFGEGSRLTVL.

The chain joins TRBV3-1 (or the pseudogene TRBV3-2) to TRBJ2-7; D call uncertain. The V gene lost 4 bases and the J gene lost 7 bases, with 17 bases spanning the gap. CDR3 length: 14 amino acids. CDR1 LGHDT and CDR2 YNNKEL come from the germline V gene (reference sequence). CDR3 in amino acids: CASSLAPGLREQYF. CDR3 coding DNA: TGTGCCAGCAGCCTTGCCCCAGGTCTGAGAGAGCAGTACTTC.